The next 2 T cell receptor beta chains were all read from a single sample in a study of Ad26.COV2.S vaccination and SARS-CoV-2 variants. TCRdb's copy holds only in-frame clones and misses some; the assay was immunoSEQ multiplex PCR. Of over 400,000 clones detected, about 90% appear once; the ten largest clones hold roughly 1.7%. Specified treatment: 19 received Ad26.COV2.S at low or high dose, single or two shots; about five received placebo; per-sample allocation not given. At day 63 after the first vaccine or placebo injection, samples were drawn. Sequenced here: peripheral blood, sampled in a trial of Ad26.COV2.S vaccine versus placebo. The receptor source for this set is a person between 18 and 59 years old who received the Ad26.COV2.S COVID-19 vaccine or a placebo.

The CDR3 coding sequence is TGTGCCAGCAGCTTAGTCGAGCGGGGGGGCTCGAACATTCAGTACTTC. It specifies CASSLVERGGSNIQYF. The chain recombines TRBV7-2 with TRBJ2-4, with 10 positions matching TRBD2. After removal of 1 base from V and 7 bases from J, the junction contained 7 bases not matched to a gene. The CDR3 loop spans 16 amino acids. Germline V gives CDR1 SGHTA, CDR2 FQGNSA.

The chain recombines TRBV7-2 with TRBJ2-7; 7 bases map to TRBD1. The CDR3 sequence is 15 residues long. Germline lookup yields CDR1 SGHTA and CDR2 FQGNSA. J was trimmed by 7 bases and V by 1 base; bases with no gene match: 10. CDR3 sequence reads: CASSLESDRVREQYF. The CDR3 DNA sequence: TGTGCCAGCAGCTTAGAGAGCGACAGGGTGAGGGAGCAGTACTTC.